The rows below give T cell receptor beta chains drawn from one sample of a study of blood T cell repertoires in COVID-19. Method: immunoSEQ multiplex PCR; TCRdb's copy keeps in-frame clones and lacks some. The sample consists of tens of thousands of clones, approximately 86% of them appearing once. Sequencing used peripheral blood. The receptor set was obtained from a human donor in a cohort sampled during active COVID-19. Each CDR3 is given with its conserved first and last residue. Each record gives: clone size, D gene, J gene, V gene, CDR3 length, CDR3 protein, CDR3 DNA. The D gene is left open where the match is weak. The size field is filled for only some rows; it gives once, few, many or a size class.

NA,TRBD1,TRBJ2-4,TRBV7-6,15,CASSLDRGTGNIQYF,TGTGCCAGCAGCTTAGACAGGGGAACTGGAAACATTCAGTACTTC
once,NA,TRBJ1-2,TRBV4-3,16,CASSQEGGGRNYGYTF,TGCGCCAGCAGCCAAGAAGGGGGGGGAAGGAACTATGGCTACACCTTC
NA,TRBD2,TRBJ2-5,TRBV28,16,CASSPPYREVGETQYF,TGTGCCAGCAGCCCTCCTTACCGGGAGGTGGGCGAGACCCAGTACTTC
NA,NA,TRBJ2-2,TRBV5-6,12,CASSWGRRELFF,TGTGCCAGCAGCTGGGGGCGCCGGGAGCTGTTTTTT
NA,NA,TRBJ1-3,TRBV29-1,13,CSVESLGHNTIYF,TGCAGCGTTGAAAGCCTGGGACATAACACCATATATTTT
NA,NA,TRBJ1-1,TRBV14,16,CASSQVTYGRSTEAFF,TGTGCCAGCAGCCAAGTGACTTATGGTAGGAGCACTGAAGCTTTCTTT
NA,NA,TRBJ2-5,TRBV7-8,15,CASSLEWGGDGTQYF,TGTGCCAGCAGCTTAGAATGGGGCGGCGACGGGACCCAGTACTTC
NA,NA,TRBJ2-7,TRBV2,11,CASKDSYEQYF,TGTGCCAGCAAGGACAGCTACGAGCAGTACTTC
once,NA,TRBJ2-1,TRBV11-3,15,CASSFSSTSYNEQFF,TGTGCCAGCAGCTTTAGTTCCACCTCCTACAATGAGCAGTTCTTC
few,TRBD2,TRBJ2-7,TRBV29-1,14,CSVVGSGRGYEQYF,TGCAGCGTTGTGGGTAGCGGGAGAGGTTACGAGCAGTACTTC
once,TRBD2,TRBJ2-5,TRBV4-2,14,CASRSGGPLETQYF,TGTGCCAGCAGAAGCGGGGGCCCCTTGGAGACCCAGTACTTC
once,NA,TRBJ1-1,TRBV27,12,CASREGNTEAFF,TGTGCCAGCAGGGAGGGGAACACTGAAGCTTTCTTT
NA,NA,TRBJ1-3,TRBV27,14,CASSSWGEGNTIYF,TGTGCCAGCAGCTCATGGGGGGAAGGAAACACCATATATTTT
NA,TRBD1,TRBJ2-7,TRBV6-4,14,CASRYRDRSYEQYF,TGTGCCAGCAGATACCGGGACAGAAGCTACGAGCAGTACTTC
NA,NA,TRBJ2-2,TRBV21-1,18,CASNRLAGTSANTGELFF,TGTGCCAGCAACCGACTAGCGGGGACATCCGCGAACACCGGGGAGCTGTTTTTT
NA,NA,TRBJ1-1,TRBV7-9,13,CASSSVPNTEAFF,TGTGCCAGCAGTTCTGTCCCGAACACTGAAGCTTTCTTT
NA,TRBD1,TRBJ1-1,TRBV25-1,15,CASSESTRGLIGAFF,TGTGCCAGCAGTGAATCGACCAGGGGGCTGATAGGAGCTTTCTTT
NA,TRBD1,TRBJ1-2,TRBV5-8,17,CASRPPGQSYPAYGYTF,TGTGCCAGCAGACCCCCGGGACAGAGTTATCCAGCCTATGGCTACACCTTC
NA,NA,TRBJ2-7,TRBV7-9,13,CASSQDTSYEQYF,TGTGCCAGCAGCCAGGACACCTCCTACGAGCAGTACTTC
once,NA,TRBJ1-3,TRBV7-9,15,CASSPVGSSGNTIYF,TGTGCCAGCAGCCCCGTGGGGAGCTCTGGAAACACCATATATTTT